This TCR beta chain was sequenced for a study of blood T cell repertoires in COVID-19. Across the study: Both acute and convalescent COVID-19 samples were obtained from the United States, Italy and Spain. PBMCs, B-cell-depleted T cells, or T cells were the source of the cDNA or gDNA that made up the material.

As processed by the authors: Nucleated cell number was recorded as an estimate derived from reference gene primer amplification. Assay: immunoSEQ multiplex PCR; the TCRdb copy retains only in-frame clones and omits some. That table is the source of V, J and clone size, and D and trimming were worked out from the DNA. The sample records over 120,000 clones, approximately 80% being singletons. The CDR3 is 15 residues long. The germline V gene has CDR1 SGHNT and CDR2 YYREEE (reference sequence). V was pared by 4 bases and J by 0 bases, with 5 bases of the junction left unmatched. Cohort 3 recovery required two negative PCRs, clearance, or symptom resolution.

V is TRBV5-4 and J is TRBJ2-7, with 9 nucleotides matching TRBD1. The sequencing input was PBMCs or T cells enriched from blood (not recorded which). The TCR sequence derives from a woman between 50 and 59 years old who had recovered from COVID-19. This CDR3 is CASSQGQGSSYEQYV. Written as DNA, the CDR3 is TGTGCCAGCAGCCAGGGACAGGGTTCCTCCTACGAGCAGTACGTC.